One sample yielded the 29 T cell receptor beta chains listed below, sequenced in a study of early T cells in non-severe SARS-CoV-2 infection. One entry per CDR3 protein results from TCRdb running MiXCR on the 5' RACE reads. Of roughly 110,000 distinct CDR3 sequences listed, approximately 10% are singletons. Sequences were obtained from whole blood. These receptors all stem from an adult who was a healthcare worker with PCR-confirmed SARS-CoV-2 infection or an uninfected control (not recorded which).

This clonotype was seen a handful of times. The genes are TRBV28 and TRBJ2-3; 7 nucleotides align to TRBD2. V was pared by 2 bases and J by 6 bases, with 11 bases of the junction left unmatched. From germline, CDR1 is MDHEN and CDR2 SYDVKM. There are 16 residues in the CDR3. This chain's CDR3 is CASSLPPLAEGDTQYF. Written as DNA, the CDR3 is TGTGCCAGCAGTTTACCCCCCCTAGCGGAGGGGGATACGCAGTATTTT.

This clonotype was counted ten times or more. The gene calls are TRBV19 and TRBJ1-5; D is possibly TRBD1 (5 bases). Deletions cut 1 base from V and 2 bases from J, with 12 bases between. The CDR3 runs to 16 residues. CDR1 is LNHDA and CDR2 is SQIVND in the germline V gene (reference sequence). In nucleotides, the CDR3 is TGTGCCAGTAGTATAGCAGCAGGGTATGGCAATCAGCCCCAGCATTTT. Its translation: CASSIAAGYGNQPQHF.

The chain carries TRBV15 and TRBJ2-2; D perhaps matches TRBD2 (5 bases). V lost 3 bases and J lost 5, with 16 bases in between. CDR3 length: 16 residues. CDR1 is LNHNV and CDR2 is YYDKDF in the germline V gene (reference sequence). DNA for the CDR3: TGTGCCACCAGCAGGAGGTTGAATCGGGGAACCGGGGAGCTGTTTTTT. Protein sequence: CATSRRLNRGTGELFF.

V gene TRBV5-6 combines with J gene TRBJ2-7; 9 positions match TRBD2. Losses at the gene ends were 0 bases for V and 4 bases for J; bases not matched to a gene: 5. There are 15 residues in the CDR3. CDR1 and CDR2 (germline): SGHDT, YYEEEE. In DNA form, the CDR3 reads TGTGCCAGCAGCTTGGGACTAGCGGATTTTTACGAGCAGTACTTC. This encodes CASSLGLADFYEQYF.

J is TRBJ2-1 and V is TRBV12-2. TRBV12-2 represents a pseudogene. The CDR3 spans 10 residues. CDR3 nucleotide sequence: TGTGCAAGAGGTCGGGATGAGCAGTTCTTC. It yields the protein CARGRDEQFF.

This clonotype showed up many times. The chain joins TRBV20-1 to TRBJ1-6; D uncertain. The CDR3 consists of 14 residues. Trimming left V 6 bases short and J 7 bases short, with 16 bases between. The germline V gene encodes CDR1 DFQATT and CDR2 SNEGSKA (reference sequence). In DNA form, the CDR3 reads TGCAGTGCCTGGGTAGAGCTGAGAAATTCACCCCTCCACTTT. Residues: CSAWVELRNSPLHF.

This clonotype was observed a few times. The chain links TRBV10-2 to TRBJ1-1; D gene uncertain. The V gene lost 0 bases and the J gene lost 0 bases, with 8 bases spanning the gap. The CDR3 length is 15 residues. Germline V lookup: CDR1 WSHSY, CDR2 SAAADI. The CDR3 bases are TGCGCCAGCAGTGAGTCGTACAGCTTGAACACTGAAGCTTTCTTT. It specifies CASSESYSLNTEAFF.

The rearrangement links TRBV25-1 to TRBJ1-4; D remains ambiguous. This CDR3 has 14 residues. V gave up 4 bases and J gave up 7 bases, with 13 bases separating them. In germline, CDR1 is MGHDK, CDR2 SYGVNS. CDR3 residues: CASSGWTPGEKLFF. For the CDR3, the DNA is TGTGCCAGCAGTGGATGGACGCCAGGTGAAAAACTGTTTTTT.

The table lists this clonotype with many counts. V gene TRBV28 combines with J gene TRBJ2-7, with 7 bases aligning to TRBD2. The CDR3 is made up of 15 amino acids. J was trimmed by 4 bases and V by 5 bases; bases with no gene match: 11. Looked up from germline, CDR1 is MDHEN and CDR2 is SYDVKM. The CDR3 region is CASSQSGGSRYEQYF. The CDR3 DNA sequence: TGTGCCAGCAGTCAGTCGGGAGGAAGCCGATACGAGCAGTACTTC. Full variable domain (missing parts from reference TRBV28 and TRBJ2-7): DVKVTQSSRYLVKRTGEKVFLECVQDMDHENMFWYRQDPGLGLRLIYFSYDVKMKEKGDIPEGYSVSREKKERFSLILESASTNQTSMYLCASSQSGGSRYEQYFGPGTRLTVT.

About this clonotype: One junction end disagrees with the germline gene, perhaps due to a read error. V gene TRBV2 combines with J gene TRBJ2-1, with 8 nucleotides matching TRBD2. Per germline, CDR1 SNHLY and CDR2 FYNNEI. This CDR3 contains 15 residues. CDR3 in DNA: TGTGTCAGCAGTCTCTCACGGGCCAGCGGGGGTGAGCAGTTCTTC. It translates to CVSSLSRASGGEQFF.

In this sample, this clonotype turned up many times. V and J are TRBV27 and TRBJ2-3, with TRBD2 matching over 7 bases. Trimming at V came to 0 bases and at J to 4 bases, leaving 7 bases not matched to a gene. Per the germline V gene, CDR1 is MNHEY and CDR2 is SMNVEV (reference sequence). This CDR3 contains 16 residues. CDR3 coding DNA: TGTGCCAGCAGTTTATCCGCCCGACTAGCTTCAGATACGCAGTATTTT. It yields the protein CASSLSARLASDTQYF.

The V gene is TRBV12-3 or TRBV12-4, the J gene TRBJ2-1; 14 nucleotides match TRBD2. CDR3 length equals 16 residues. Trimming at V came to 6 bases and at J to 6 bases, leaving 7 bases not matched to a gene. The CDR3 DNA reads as TGTGCCAGCAGGCGCGGGGGACTAGCGGGAGCCAATGAGCAGTTCTTC. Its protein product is CASRRGGLAGANEQFF.

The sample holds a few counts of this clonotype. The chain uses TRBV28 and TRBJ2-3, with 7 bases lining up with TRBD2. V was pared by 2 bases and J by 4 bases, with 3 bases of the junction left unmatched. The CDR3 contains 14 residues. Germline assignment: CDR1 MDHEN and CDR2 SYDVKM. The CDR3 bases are TGTGCCAGCAGTTTAGGGACTACAGCAGATACGCAGTATTTT. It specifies CASSLGTTADTQYF.

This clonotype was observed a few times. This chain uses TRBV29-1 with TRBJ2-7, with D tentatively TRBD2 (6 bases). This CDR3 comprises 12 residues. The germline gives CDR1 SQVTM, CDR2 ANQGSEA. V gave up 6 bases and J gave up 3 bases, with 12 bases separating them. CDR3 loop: CSVGGTYYEQYF. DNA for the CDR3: TGCAGCGTCGGCGGGACTTACTACGAGCAGTACTTC.

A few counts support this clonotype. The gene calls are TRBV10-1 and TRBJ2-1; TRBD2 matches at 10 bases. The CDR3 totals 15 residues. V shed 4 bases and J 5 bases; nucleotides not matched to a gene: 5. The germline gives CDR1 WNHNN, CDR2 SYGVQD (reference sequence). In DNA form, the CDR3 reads TGCGCCAGCAGTGCCGAAGCGGGGGGGGACAATGAGCAGTTCTTC. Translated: CASSAEAGGDNEQFF.

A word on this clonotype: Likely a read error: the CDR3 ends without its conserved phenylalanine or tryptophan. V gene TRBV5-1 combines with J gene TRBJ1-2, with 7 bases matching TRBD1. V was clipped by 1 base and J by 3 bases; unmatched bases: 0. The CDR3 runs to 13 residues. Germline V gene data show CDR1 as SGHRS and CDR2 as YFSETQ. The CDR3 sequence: CASSLQGDYGYTI. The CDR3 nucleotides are TGCGCCAGCAGCTTGCAGGGGGACTATGGCTACACCATC.

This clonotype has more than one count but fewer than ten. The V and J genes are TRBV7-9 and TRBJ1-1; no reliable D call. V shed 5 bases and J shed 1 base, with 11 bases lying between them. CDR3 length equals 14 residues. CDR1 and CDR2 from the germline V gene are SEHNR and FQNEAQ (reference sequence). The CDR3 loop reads CASSKPGQNTEAFF. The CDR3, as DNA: TGTGCCAGCAGCAAGCCGGGCCAGAACACTGAAGCTTTCTTT.

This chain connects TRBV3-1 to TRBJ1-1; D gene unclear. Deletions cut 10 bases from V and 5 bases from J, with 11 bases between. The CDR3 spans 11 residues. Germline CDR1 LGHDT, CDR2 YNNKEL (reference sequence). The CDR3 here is CAIWSGTEAFF. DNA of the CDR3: TGTGCCATCTGGTCTGGGACTGAAGCTTTCTTT.

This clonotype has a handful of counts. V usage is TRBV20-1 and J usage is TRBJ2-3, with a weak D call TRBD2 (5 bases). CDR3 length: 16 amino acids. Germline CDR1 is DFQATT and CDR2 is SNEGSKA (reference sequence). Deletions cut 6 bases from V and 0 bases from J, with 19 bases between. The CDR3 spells CSATESKRTSTDTQYF. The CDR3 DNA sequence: TGCAGTGCCACCGAATCAAAAAGGACTAGCACAGATACGCAGTATTTT.

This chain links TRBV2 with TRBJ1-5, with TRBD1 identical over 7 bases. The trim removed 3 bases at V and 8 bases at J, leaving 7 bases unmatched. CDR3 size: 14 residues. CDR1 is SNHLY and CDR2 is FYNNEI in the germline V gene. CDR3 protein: CASSDSRGGKPQHF. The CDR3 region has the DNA TGTGCCAGCAGTGACAGCAGGGGGGGCAAGCCCCAGCATTTT.

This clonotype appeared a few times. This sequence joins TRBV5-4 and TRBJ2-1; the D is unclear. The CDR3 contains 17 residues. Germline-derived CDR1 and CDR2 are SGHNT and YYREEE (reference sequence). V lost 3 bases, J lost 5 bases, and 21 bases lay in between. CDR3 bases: TGTGCCAGCAGCTCAAAGCCCGCACGGAGTTACCACAATGAGCAGTTCTTC. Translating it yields CASSSKPARSYHNEQFF.

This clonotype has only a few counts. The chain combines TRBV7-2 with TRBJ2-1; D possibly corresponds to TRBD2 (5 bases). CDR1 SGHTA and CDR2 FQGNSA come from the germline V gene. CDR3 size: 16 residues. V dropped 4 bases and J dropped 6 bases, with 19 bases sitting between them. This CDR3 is CASSWTSSPQINEQFF. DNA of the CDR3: TGTGCCAGCAGCTGGACTTCGTCCCCCCAAATCAATGAGCAGTTCTTC.

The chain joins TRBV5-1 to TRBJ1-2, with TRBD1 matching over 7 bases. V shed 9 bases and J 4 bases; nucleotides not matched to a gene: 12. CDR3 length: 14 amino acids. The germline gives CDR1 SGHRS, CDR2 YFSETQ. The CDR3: CATKRDRDSYGYTF. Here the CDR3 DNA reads TGCGCCACCAAGCGGGACCGGGACAGCTATGGCTACACCTTC. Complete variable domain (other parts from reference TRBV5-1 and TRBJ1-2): KAGVTQTPRYLIKTRGQQVTLSCSPISGHRSVSWYQQTPGQGLQFLFEYFSETQRNKGNFPGRFSGRQFSNSRSEMNVSTLELGDSALYLCATKRDRDSYGYTFGSGTRLTVV.

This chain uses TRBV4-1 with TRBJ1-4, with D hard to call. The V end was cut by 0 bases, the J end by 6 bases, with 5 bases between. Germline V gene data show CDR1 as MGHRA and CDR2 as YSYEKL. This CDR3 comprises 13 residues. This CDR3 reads CASSQEMDEKLFF. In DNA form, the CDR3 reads TGCGCCAGCAGCCAAGAGATGGATGAAAAACTGTTTTTT.

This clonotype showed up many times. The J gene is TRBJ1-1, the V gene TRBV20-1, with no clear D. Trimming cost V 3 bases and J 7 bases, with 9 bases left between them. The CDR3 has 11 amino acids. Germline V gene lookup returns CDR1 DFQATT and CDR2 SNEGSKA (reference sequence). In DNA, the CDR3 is TGCAGTGCTAGCTCCACAGTTGAAGCTTTCTTT. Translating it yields CSASSTVEAFF.

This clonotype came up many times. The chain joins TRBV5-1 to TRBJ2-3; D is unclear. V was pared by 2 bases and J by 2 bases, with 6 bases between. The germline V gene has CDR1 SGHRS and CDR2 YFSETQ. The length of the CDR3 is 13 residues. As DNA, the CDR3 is TGCGCCAGCAGCTTTGGCTACACAGATACGCAGTATTTT. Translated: CASSFGYTDTQYF.

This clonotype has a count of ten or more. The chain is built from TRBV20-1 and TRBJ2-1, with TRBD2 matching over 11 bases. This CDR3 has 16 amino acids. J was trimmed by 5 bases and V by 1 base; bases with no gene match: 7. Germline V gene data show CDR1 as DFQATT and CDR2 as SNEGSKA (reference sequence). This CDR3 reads CSARVMGLAANNEQFF. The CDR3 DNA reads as TGCAGTGCTAGAGTTATGGGACTAGCGGCTAACAATGAGCAGTTCTTC.

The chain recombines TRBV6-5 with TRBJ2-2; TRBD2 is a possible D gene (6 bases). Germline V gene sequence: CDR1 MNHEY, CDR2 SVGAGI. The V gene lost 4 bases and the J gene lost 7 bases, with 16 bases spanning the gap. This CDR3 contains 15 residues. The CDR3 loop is CASSFRGTPGGELFF. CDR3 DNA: TGTGCCAGCAGTTTCCGCGGGACTCCCGGCGGGGAGCTGTTTTTT.

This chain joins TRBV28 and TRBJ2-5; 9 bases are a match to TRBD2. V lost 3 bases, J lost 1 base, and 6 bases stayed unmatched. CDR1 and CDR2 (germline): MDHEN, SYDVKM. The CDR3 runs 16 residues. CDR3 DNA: TGTGCCAGCAGTTTGTCGCTAGCGGGACTCCAAGAGACCCAGTACTTC. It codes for CASSLSLAGLQETQYF.